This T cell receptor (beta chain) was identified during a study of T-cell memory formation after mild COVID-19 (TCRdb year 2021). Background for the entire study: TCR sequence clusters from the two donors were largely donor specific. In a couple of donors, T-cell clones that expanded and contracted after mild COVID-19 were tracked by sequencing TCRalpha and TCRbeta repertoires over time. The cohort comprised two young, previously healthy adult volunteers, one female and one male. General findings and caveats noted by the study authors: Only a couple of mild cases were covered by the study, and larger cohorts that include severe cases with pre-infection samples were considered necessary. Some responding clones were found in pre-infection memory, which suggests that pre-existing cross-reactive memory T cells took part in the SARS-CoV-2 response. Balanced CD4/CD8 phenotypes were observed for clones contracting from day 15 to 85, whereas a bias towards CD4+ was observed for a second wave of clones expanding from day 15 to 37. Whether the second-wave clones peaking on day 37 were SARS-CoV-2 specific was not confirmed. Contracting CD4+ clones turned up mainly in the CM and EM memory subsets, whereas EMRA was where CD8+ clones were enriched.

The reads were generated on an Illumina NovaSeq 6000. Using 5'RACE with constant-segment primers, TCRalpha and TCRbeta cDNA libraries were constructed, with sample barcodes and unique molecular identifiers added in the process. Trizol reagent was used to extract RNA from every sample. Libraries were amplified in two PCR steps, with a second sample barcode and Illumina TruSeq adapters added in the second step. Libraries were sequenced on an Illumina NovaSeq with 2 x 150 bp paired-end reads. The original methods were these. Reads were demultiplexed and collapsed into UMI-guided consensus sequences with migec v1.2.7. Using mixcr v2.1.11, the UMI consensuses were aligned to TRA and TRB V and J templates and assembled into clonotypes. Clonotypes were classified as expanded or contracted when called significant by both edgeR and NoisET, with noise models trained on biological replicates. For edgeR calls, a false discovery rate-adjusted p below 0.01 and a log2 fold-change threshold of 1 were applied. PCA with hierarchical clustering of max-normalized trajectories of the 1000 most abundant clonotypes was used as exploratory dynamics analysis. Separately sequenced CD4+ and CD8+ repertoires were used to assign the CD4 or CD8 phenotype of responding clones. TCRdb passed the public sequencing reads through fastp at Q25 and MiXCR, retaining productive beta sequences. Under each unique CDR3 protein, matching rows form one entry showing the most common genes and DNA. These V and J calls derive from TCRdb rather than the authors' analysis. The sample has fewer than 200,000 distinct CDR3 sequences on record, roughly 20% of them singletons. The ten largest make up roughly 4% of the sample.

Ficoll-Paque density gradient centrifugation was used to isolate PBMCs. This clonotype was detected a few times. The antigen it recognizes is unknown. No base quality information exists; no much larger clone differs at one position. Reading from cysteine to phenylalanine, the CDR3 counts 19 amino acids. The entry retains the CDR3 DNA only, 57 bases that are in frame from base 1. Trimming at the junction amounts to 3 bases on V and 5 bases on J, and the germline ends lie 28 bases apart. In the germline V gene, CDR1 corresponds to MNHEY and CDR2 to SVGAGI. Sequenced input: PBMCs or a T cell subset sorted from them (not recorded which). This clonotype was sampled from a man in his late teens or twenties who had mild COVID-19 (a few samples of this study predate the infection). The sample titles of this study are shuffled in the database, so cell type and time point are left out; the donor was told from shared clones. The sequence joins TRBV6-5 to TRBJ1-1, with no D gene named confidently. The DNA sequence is TGTGCCAGCAGTTATAGTCTTGGTGGCGTTGACTCCCGGGGAACTGAAGCTTTCTTT. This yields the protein CASSYSLGGVDSRGTEAFF.